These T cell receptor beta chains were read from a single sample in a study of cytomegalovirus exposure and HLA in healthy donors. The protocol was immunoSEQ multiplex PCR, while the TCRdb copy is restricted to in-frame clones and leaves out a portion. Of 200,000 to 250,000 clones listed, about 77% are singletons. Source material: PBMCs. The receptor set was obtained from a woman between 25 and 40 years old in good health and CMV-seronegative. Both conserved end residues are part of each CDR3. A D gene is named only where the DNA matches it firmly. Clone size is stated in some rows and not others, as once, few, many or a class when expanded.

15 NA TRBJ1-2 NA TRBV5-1 TGCGCCAGCAGCTTGGCCAGTTACAGGGACAACGGCTACACCTTC CASSLASYRDNGYTF
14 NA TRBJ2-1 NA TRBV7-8 TGTGCCAGCAGCTTAGTGGGACTTTCCAATGAGCAGTTCTTC CASSLVGLSNEQFF
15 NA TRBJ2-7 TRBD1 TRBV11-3 TGTGCCAGCAGCCCCGACAGGGGGCTCACCTACGAGCAGTACTTC CASSPDRGLTYEQYF
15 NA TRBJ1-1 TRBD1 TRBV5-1 TGCGCCAGCAGCCTACCGGGACAGGGGGCAGATAGGGCTTTCTTT CASSLPGQGADRAFF
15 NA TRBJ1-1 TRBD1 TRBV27 TGTGCCAGCAGTTTATCCACAACAGGGGGCACTGAAGCTTTCTTT CASSLSTTGGTEAFF
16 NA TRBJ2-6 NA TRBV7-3 TGTGCCAGCAGCTTAAATCAGGGAACCGGGGCCAACGTCCTGACTTTC CASSLNQGTGANVLTF
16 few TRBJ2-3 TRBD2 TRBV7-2 TGTGCCAGCAGATCTCGACTAGCGGGAGGAACAGATACGCAGTATTTT CASRSRLAGGTDTQYF
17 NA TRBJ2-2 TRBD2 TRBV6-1 TGTGCCAGCAGTGAAGCAGCGGGAGTTCCTAGCACCGGGGAGCTGTTTTTT CASSEAAGVPSTGELFF
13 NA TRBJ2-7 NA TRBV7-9 TGTTCCAGCAGCTTTGCGGGAATCTACGAGCAGTACTTC CSSSFAGIYEQYF
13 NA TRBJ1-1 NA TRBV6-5 TGTGCCAGCAGTTACTCCCGTAACACTGAAGCTTTCTTT CASSYSRNTEAFF